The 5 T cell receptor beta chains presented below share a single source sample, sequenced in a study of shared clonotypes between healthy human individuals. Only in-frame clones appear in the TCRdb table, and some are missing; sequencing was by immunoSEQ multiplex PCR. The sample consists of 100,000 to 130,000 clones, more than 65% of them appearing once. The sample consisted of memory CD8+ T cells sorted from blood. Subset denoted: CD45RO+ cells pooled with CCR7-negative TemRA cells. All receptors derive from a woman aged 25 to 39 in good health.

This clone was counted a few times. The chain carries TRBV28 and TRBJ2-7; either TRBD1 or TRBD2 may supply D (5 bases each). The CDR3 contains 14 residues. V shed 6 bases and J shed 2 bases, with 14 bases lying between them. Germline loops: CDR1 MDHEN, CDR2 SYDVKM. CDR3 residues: CASRGDGTAYEQYF. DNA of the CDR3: TGTGCCAGCAGGGGGGACGGGACCGCCTACGAGCAGTACTTC.

The CDR3 reads CASSLANSGREETQYF. The CDR3 nucleotides read TGCGCCAGCAGCTTGGCGAACAGCGGGAGGGAAGAGACCCAGTACTTC. The chain joins TRBV5-1 to TRBJ2-5; 10 bases agree with TRBD2. From germline, CDR1 is SGHRS and CDR2 YFSETQ. V gave up 0 bases and J gave up 3 bases; unmatched junction bases: 5. This CDR3 comprises 16 residues.

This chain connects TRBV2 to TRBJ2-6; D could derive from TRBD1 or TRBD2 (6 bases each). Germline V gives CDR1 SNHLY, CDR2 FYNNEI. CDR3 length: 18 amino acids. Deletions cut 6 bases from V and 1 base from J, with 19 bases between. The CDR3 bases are TGTGCCAGCAGGGCGGCGGCGGGCGGGACATCTGGGGCCAACGTCCTGACTTTC. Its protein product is CASRAAAGGTSGANVLTF.

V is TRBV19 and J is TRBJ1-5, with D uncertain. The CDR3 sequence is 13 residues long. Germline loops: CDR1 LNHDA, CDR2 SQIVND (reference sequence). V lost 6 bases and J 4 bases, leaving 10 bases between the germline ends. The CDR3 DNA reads TGTGCCAGTAGGCCCCAAATGAATCAGCCCCAGCATTTT. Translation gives CASRPQMNQPQHF.

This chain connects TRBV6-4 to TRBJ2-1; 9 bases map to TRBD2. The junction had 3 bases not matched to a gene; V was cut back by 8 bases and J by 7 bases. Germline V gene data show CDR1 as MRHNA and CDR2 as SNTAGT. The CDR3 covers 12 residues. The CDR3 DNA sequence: TGTGCCAGCGGGACTAGCACAAATGAGCAGTTCTTC. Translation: CASGTSTNEQFF.